The clone carrying this T cell receptor beta chain was seen a handful of times. The data are from a study of blood T cell repertoires in COVID-19. Across the whole study: From the United States, Italy and Spain came samples of acute and convalescent COVID-19. T cells, B-cell-depleted T cells, or PBMCs supplied cDNA or gDNA.

The table came from immunoSEQ multiplex PCR; TCRdb's copy has only in-frame clones and leaves some out. The profile covers about 200,000 clones, with more than 75% appearing a single time and 8% to 10% taken by the ten largest. The clonotype originates from a woman older than 75 with COVID-19, enrolled during active disease. Specimen: peripheral blood.

CDR3 sequence reads: CASSFRENTEAFF. The CDR3, as DNA: TGCGCCAGCAGCTTCCGGGAGAACACTGAAGCTTTCTTT. V and J are TRBV5-1 and TRBJ1-1; the D is unclear. Germline V gene data show CDR1 as SGHRS and CDR2 as YFSETQ. This CDR3 comprises 13 residues. With 2 bases removed from V and 1 base from J, the gap between germline ends came to 6 bases.